The 23 T cell receptor beta chains below all came from one sample that was sequenced in a study of T cell changes during pregnancy in multiple sclerosis. Sequencing was performed with immunoSEQ multiplex PCR; in TCRdb, only in-frame clones are kept and a portion is missing. The sample has 75,000 to 100,000 clones, roughly 91% seen once; the top ten hold more than 1.5%. The source was peripheral blood, collected after pregnancy. These receptors originate from a female donor in good health, enrolled as a control in a pregnancy study.

The chain joins TRBV7-8 to TRBJ2-3, with 9 bases fitting TRBD2. The V gene end was trimmed by 1 base and the J gene end by 0 bases; junction bases not matched to a gene: 8. This CDR3 comprises 18 residues. CDR1 SGHVS and CDR2 FQNEAQ come from the germline V gene. The CDR3: CASSLGGGGVSSTDTQYF. Here the CDR3 DNA reads TGTGCCAGCAGCTTAGGAGGCGGGGGGGTCTCTAGCACAGATACGCAGTATTTT.

This chain joins TRBV30 and TRBJ1-1; D is uncertain. Trimming removed 2 bases from V and 6 bases from J, with 19 bases in between. The germline gives CDR1 GTSNPN, CDR2 SVGIG (reference sequence). The length of the CDR3 is 15 residues. CDR3 DNA sequence: TGTGCCTGGAGTTTTAAAGGTCCCGGCGGCTCTGAAGCTTTCTTT. Its translation is CAWSFKGPGGSEAFF.

This chain links TRBV11-2 with TRBJ1-1; the match to TRBD1 covers 8 bases. This CDR3 is built from 13 residues. V gave up 6 bases and J gave up 5 bases; unmatched junction bases: 5. Germline-derived CDR1 and CDR2 are SGHAT and FQNNGV. The CDR3 DNA is TGTGCCAGCAGACGGACAGGGTGGACTGAAGCTTTCTTT. Protein product: CASRRTGWTEAFF.

In this sample, this clone turned up a few times. V and J are TRBV7-8 and TRBJ2-7; 8 bases map to TRBD1. The trim removed 5 bases at V and 4 bases at J, leaving 1 base unmatched. Germline V gives CDR1 SGHVS, CDR2 FQNEAQ. The length of the CDR3 is 12 residues. DNA of the CDR3: TGTGCCAGCAGCCGGGACAGGTACGAGCAGTACTTC. Its protein product is CASSRDRYEQYF.

With respect to this clone: The sample carries other DNA sequences with the same CDR3. This CDR3 reads CASSLGTGAYEQYF. The CDR3 DNA is TGTGCCAGCAGCTTAGGGACAGGGGCCTACGAGCAGTACTTC. The J gene is TRBJ2-7, the V gene TRBV7-9, with TRBD1 identical over 9 bases. Unmatched junction bases numbered 0, after V lost 1 base and J lost 2 bases. The CDR3 loop spans 14 amino acids. The germline V gene has CDR1 SEHNR and CDR2 FQNEAQ (reference sequence).

Points on this clone: Other DNA sequences within the sample encode an identical CDR3. This chain connects TRBV6-5 to TRBJ2-3; tentative D call: TRBD2 (7 bases). Germline lookup yields CDR1 MNHEY and CDR2 SVGAGI. With 0 bases removed from V and 6 bases from J, the gap between germline ends came to 16 bases. This CDR3 spans 16 amino acids. CDR3 in amino acids: CASSYSGGAGRDTQYF. The CDR3 DNA reads as TGTGCCAGCAGTTACTCGGGGGGGGCGGGAAGGGATACGCAGTATTTT.

The chain carries TRBV10-1 and TRBJ1-5, with 9 bases aligning to TRBD1. V lost 6 bases to trimming and J lost 6 bases; unmatched junction nucleotides: 15. Germline V gene data show CDR1 as WNHNN and CDR2 as SYGVQD (reference sequence). The CDR3 has 17 residues. This CDR3 is CASSPAGDRELGQPQHF. CDR3 in DNA: TGCGCCAGCAGCCCTGCGGGGGACAGGGAGCTGGGTCAGCCCCAGCATTTT.

The chain combines TRBV4-2 with TRBJ1-5; possibly TRBD1 for D (5 bases). V lost 2 bases and J lost 0, with 14 bases in between. The germline gives CDR1 LGHNA, CDR2 YNFKEQ. This CDR3 has 17 residues. In nucleotides, the CDR3 is TGTGCCAGCAGCCAACCCGGTACGGGGGGTAGCAATCAGCCCCAGCATTTT. Its protein product is CASSQPGTGGSNQPQHF.

The chain joins TRBV21-1 to TRBJ2-7; the listed D gene, TRBD1, was not tested against the DNA. TRBV21-1 is flagged as a pseudogene. The CDR3 length is 19 residues. The CDR3 spells CASSNWDRRRGGAFYEQYF. CDR3 bases: TGTGCCAGCAGCAATTGGGACAGGCGCAGGGGGGGGGCCTTCTACGAGCAGTACTTC.

V is TRBV5-1 and J is TRBJ1-3; 7 bases align to TRBD1. The germline CDR1 and CDR2 sequences are SGHRS and YFSETQ. V trimming: 4 bases; J trimming: 1 base; junction bases outside the gene matches: 8. The CDR3 has 16 amino acids. The CDR3 region is CASSPREGASGNTIYF. The CDR3 nucleotides read TGCGCCAGCAGCCCTCGGGAGGGGGCGTCTGGAAACACCATATATTTT.

The J gene is TRBJ1-2, the V gene TRBV15, with 7 bases fitting TRBD1. With V trimmed by 3 bases and J by 3 bases, 4 bases remained unmatched. The CDR3 is 14 residues long. Germline-derived CDR1 and CDR2 are LNHNV and YYDKDF (reference sequence). The chain's CDR3 is CATSRRQGDYGYTF. CDR3 DNA sequence: TGTGCCACCAGCAGGAGACAGGGTGACTATGGCTACACCTTC.

The V gene is TRBV6-6, the J gene TRBJ2-7; 7 bases are a match to TRBD2. V gave up 5 bases and J gave up 3 bases; unmatched junction bases: 4. Germline assignment: CDR1 MNHNY and CDR2 SVGAGI (reference sequence). This CDR3 contains 13 residues. CDR3 in amino acids: CASSPGLVYEQYF. The CDR3 region has the DNA TGTGCCAGCAGTCCCGGACTAGTCTACGAGCAGTACTTC.

This chain links TRBV9 with TRBJ1-4, with 7 bases fitting TRBD1. From germline, CDR1 is SGDLS and CDR2 YYNGEE. The ends lost 2 bases at V and 0 bases at J; junction bases unmatched: 4. The CDR3 is made up of 16 amino acids. CDR3 DNA: TGTGCCAGCAGCGTGAGGGGACAGTCAACTAATGAAAAACTGTTTTTT. As protein: CASSVRGQSTNEKLFF.

This chain links TRBV25-1 with TRBJ1-2; D remains ambiguous. This CDR3 contains 12 residues. The germline CDR1 and CDR2 sequences are MGHDK and SYGVNS. V was pared by 4 bases and J by 8 bases, with 11 bases between. CDR3 protein: CASSVVPGGYTF. The CDR3 DNA is TGTGCCAGCAGTGTAGTACCGGGGGGCTACACCTTC.

The V and J genes are TRBV6-5 and TRBJ1-5, with 8 bases lining up with TRBD1. J was trimmed by 3 bases and V by 6 bases; bases with no gene match: 7. Germline V gives CDR1 MNHEY, CDR2 SVGAGI. The CDR3 has 15 residues. Here the CDR3 DNA reads TGTGCCAGCAGCATAGGACAGGGATACAATCAGCCCCAGCATTTT. As protein: CASSIGQGYNQPQHF.

In the case of this clone: Different DNA sequences within this sample yield the same CDR3. The chain couples TRBV6-1 to TRBJ2-7, with TRBD1 matching over 8 bases. This CDR3 region has 14 residues. Germline trimming cut 7 bases from V and 2 bases from J; bases unmatched to any gene: 7. Germline CDR1 is MNHNS and CDR2 is SASEGT. CDR3 amino acids: CASIWAGGTYEQYF. The CDR3 region has the DNA TGTGCCAGCATCTGGGCAGGGGGCACCTACGAGCAGTACTTC.

The chain joins TRBV5-1 to TRBJ1-1; D is undetermined. The germline gives CDR1 SGHRS, CDR2 YFSETQ. CDR3 length: 13 residues. The V end was cut by 0 bases, the J end by 6 bases, with 9 bases between. The chain's CDR3 is CASSLEQLAEAFF. For the CDR3, the DNA is TGCGCCAGCAGCTTGGAACAGTTGGCTGAAGCTTTCTTT.

V usage is TRBV6-6 and J usage is TRBJ2-7; possibly TRBD2 for D (5 bases). With 5 bases removed from V and 9 bases from J, the gap between germline ends came to 11 bases. CDR3 size: 11 residues. Germline CDR1 MNHNY, CDR2 SVGAGI (reference sequence). Written as DNA, the CDR3 is TGTGCCAGCAGTACCCAAGCGGTGCAGTACTTC. It codes for CASSTQAVQYF.

The chain combines TRBV7-2 with TRBJ2-1, with a weak D call TRBD2 (6 bases). The germline V and J ends were trimmed by 6 bases and 10 bases, with 16 bases remaining between them. Germline V CDR1 and CDR2: SGHTA, FQGNSA. The CDR3 is 13 amino acids. Here the CDR3 DNA reads TGTGCCAGCAGTCAAAATTTAGGACTAGAGCAGTTCTTC. Its translation is CASSQNLGLEQFF. The full variable domain, rest sourced from reference TRBV7-2 and TRBJ2-1, is GAGVSQSPSNKVTEKGKDVELRCDPISGHTALYWYRQSLGQGLEFLIYFQGNSAPDKSGLPSDRFSAERTGGSVSTLTIQRTQQEDSAVYLCASSQNLGLEQFFGPGTRLTVL.

This rearrangement joins TRBV7-3 to TRBJ1-6; D not resolved. The germline V gene encodes CDR1 SGHTA and CDR2 FQGTGA. V was trimmed by 2 bases and J by 6 bases, leaving 11 bases between them. There are 15 residues in the CDR3. In nucleotides, the CDR3 is TGTGCCAGCAGCTTAGGAGGATTTGGTAATTCACCCCTCCACTTT. As protein: CASSLGGFGNSPLHF.

The chain joins TRBV6-1 to TRBJ1-5; D remains ambiguous. With 3 bases removed from V and 9 bases from J, the gap between germline ends came to 15 bases. Germline V gives CDR1 MNHNS, CDR2 SASEGT. This CDR3 has 14 residues. The CDR3, as DNA: TGTGCCAGCAGTGACCGGCCCCTAGGCTCGCCCCAGCATTTT. It is translated as CASSDRPLGSPQHF.

The chain uses TRBV28 and TRBJ1-5, with TRBD1 identical over 9 bases. In germline, CDR1 is MDHEN, CDR2 SYDVKM. V shed 10 bases, J shed 4 bases, and the junction held 11 bases outside the gene matches. This CDR3 contains 15 residues. This CDR3 reads CATDTGTGKNQPQHF. The CDR3 bases are TGTGCCACCGATACCGGGACAGGGAAGAATCAGCCCCAGCATTTT.

The chain employs TRBV27 and TRBJ2-1, with 8 bases matching TRBD1. The J segment lost 8 bases and the V segment lost 6 bases, leaving 3 bases of the junction unmatched. The CDR3 runs to 12 residues. Germline V gene sequence: CDR1 MNHEY, CDR2 SMNVEV (reference sequence). The CDR3 DNA reads as TGTGCCAGCAGGGACAGGGTCGATGAGCAGTTCTTC. It encodes CASRDRVDEQFF.